This T cell receptor (beta chain) was observed in a study of shared clonotypes between healthy human individuals. This clone was recorded once. Clones were read by immunoSEQ multiplex PCR, and TCRdb kept only the in-frame ones, dropping some. The table includes 2 million to 2.5 million clones, about 94% detected once. The sequenced sample consisted of naive CD4+ T cells sorted from blood. As for subset: CD45RA+ positively selected. The TCR originated in a man aged 18 to 30 in good health.

CDR3 amino acids: CASSEGLYRSYGYTF. DNA of the CDR3: TGTGCCAGCAGTGAGGGCCTTTATCGGAGCTATGGCTACACCTTC. V and J are TRBV6-1 and TRBJ1-2; D gene uncertain. V was pared by 3 bases and J by 4 bases, with 15 bases between. This CDR3 has 15 amino acids. Germline V CDR1 and CDR2: MNHNS, SASEGT.